The 27 T cell receptor beta chains below all came from one sample that was sequenced in a study of low-dose radiotherapy and immunotherapy resistance in tumors. Noted time point: before trial treatment. Primers used for first-strand cDNA, a TRAV- and TRBV-specific set, covered both alpha and beta chains. With a constant-region primer and a V-primer adapter, TCRs were subjected to 20 PCR cycles of amplification. TCRdb redid the calling of the reads with MiXCR, one entry per CDR3 protein. This sample has under 90,000 distinct CDR3 sequences, with 31% found just once. Material: PBMCs, obtained before treatment. The receptors here all came from a female donor with ovarian cancer.

A word on this clonotype: With a far larger clone one base away, a read error is the likely cause. The chain combines TRBV28 with TRBJ2-1; no firm D call. Looked up from germline, CDR1 is MDHEN and CDR2 is SYDVKM. The CDR3 runs 12 residues. V dropped 7 bases and J dropped 10 bases, with 14 bases sitting between them. The CDR3 sequence is CASKRGAYEQFF. For the CDR3, the DNA is TGTGCCAGCAAGCGCGGAGCCTACGAGCAGTTCTTC.

The gene calls are TRBV24-1 and TRBJ2-1; D uncertain. Germline assignment: CDR1 KGHDR and CDR2 SFDVKD. This CDR3 spans 12 amino acids. The V end lost 4 bases, the J end lost 0 bases, and 0 bases lay between the germline ends. The CDR3 here is CATSDSYNEQFF. CDR3 sequence (DNA): TGTGCCACCAGTGACTCCTACAATGAGCAGTTCTTC.

This clonotype was picked up many times. This sequence joins TRBV29-1 and TRBJ2-1; possible D gene TRBD2, 6 bases. The germline V gene encodes CDR1 SQVTM and CDR2 ANQGSEA. Trimming stripped 4 bases from V and 1 base from J, with 11 bases between. CDR3 length: 14 amino acids. The CDR3 region is CSVVGGPSYNEQFF. In DNA, the CDR3 is TGCAGCGTTGTGGGGGGACCGTCCTACAATGAGCAGTTCTTC.

Ten or more counts support this clonotype. The chain combines TRBV9 with TRBJ1-1; D gene uncertain. Trimming took off 0 bases at V and 3 bases at J, with 6 bases between the two ends. The CDR3 loop spans 13 amino acids. Germline V lookup: CDR1 SGDLS, CDR2 YYNGEE. The DNA of the CDR3 is TGTGCCAGCAGCGTAGCTATTTACACTGAAGCTTTCTTT. This gives the protein CASSVAIYTEAFF.

The sample holds many counts of this clonotype. J is TRBJ2-1 and V is TRBV29-1; D possibly corresponds to TRBD2 (8 bases). The germline V and J ends were trimmed by 6 bases and 15 bases, with 21 bases remaining between them. This CDR3 spans 12 amino acids. Germline lookup yields CDR1 SQVTM and CDR2 ANQGSEA. The CDR3 here is CSVGAGGLGPFF. The CDR3 DNA is TGCAGCGTCGGAGCAGGGGGACTAGGGCCGTTCTTC.

This clonotype was recorded at least ten times. The V gene is TRBV3-1, the J gene TRBJ1-5; D remains unclear. The ends were cut back, 1 base at V and 4 bases at J, with 8 bases in the middle. The CDR3 runs to 14 residues. Germline lookup yields CDR1 LGHDT and CDR2 YNNKEL (reference sequence). This chain's CDR3 is CASSQGVRNQPQHF. The CDR3 bases are TGTGCCAGCAGCCAAGGCGTCAGGAATCAGCCCCAGCATTTT. Full variable domain (rest looked up from reference TRBV3-1 and TRBJ1-5): DTAVSQTPKYLVTQMGNDKSIKCEQNLGHDTMYWYKQDSKKFLKIMFSYNNKELIINETVPNRFSPKSPDKAHLNLHINSLELGDSAVYFCASSQGVRNQPQHFGDGTRLSIL.

The genes are TRBV2 and TRBJ2-1; D is perhaps TRBD1 (6 bases). Trimming cost V 8 bases and J 3 bases, with 17 bases left between them. The germline V gene encodes CDR1 SNHLY and CDR2 FYNNEI. This CDR3 comprises 15 residues. The CDR3 loop is CASLEGDRVYNEQFF. In DNA form, the CDR3 reads TGTGCCAGCCTCGAGGGGGACCGGGTCTACAATGAGCAGTTCTTC.

The sample holds many counts of this clonotype. The rearrangement links TRBV2 to TRBJ2-3; 9 bases fit TRBD1. The CDR3 is 16 residues long. Trimming at V came to 0 bases and at J to 5 bases, leaving 6 bases not matched to a gene. Germline CDR1 SNHLY, CDR2 FYNNEI. CDR3 DNA sequence: TGTGCCAGCAGTGAAGCGCCGGGACAGGGAGGAGATACGCAGTATTTT. Residues: CASSEAPGQGGDTQYF.

This clonotype came up many times. The CDR3 DNA is TGTGCCAGCGGACAGGGGCTAGGCAATCAGCCCCAGCATTTT. Translated: CASGQGLGNQPQHF. This sequence joins TRBV7-2 and TRBJ1-5; 9 bases are shared with TRBD1. CDR1 is SGHTA, CDR2 FQGNSA, per germline. The CDR3 length is 14 residues. V lost 8 bases to trimming and J lost 2 bases; unmatched junction nucleotides: 4.

A few counts support this clonotype. V usage is TRBV2 and J usage is TRBJ2-5; D is possibly TRBD1 or TRBD2 (5 bases each). CDR3 length: 13 amino acids. CDR1 SNHLY and CDR2 FYNNEI come from the germline V gene. V shed 7 bases and J shed 4 bases, with 13 bases lying between them. CDR3 nucleotide sequence: TGTGCCAGCACCCCGGGACCTGGAGAGACCCAGTACTTC. This sequence encodes CASTPGPGETQYF.

The rearrangement uses TRBV7-9 and TRBJ2-7, with unresolved D. CDR3 length equals 13 residues. Trimming stripped 4 bases from V and 2 bases from J, with 9 bases between. Germline CDR1 SEHNR, CDR2 FQNEAQ (reference sequence). This CDR3 is CASSSNQAYEQYF. The CDR3 bases are TGTGCCAGCAGCTCGAACCAAGCCTACGAGCAGTACTTC.

The chain couples TRBV10-2 to TRBJ1-5; 7 bases are a match to TRBD1. Per germline, CDR1 WSHSY and CDR2 SAAADI. CDR3 length: 14 amino acids. V lost 7 bases to trimming and J lost 4 bases; unmatched junction nucleotides: 7. CDR3 residues: CASKQDRSNQPQHF. CDR3 bases: TGCGCCAGCAAACAGGACAGGTCGAATCAGCCCCAGCATTTT.

The genes are TRBV6-4 and TRBJ2-2, with D possibly matching TRBD2 (6 bases). CDR1 is MRHNA and CDR2 is SNTAGT in the germline V gene. V was shortened by 2 bases and J by 6 bases, with 10 bases between the two germline ends. The CDR3 is 14 amino acids. The CDR3 reads CASSDGGTAGELFF. In DNA, the CDR3 is TGTGCCAGCAGTGACGGCGGGACTGCCGGGGAGCTGTTTTTT.

This clonotype is classed as medium-sized. One end of the junction does not line up with germline, which may come from a read error. The rearrangement uses TRBV7-2 and TRBJ2-6; D unclear. Germline values: CDR1 SGHTA, CDR2 FQGNSA. The CDR3 length is 13 residues. This CDR3 reads CASSPDGANVLTF. Here the CDR3 DNA reads TGCGCCAGCAGCCCAGATGGGGCCAACGTCCTGACTTTC.

This clonotype was found many times. This sequence joins TRBV28 and TRBJ1-1; tentative D call: TRBD1 (6 bases). Trimming pared 6 bases from V and 1 base from J, leaving 12 bases between. This CDR3 is built from 14 residues. Germline V lookup: CDR1 MDHEN, CDR2 SYDVKM. The CDR3 nucleotides read TGTGCCAGCAGATCCCCCAGGGGGAACACTGAAGCTTTCTTT. Amino acids: CASRSPRGNTEAFF.

This clonotype was recorded at least ten times. The chain carries TRBV30 and TRBJ2-2; 7 bases align to TRBD2. The J segment lost 4 bases and the V segment lost 4 bases, leaving 9 bases of the junction unmatched. Germline V gene lookup returns CDR1 GTSNPN and CDR2 SVGIG (reference sequence). The CDR3 is 15 residues long. The CDR3 DNA follows: TGTGCCTGGATCTCCCTAGCGGAGATCACCGGGGAGCTGTTTTTT. This translates into CAWISLAEITGELFF.

The chain carries TRBV26 and TRBJ2-7. TRBV26 corresponds to a pseudogene. This CDR3 has 15 amino acids. The CDR3 DNA is TGTGCCAGCAGTTTCGCCGGCAGTGGGACCTACGAGCAGTACTTC. This sequence encodes CASSFAGSGTYEQYF.

In this sample, this clonotype turned up many times. The J gene is TRBJ1-3, the V gene TRBV3-1, with D unclear. The V and J ends lost 3 bases and 0 bases respectively, with 12 bases between them. Germline loops: CDR1 LGHDT, CDR2 YNNKEL (reference sequence). The CDR3 covers 16 residues. The CDR3 sequence: CASSQALRVSGNTIYF. The CDR3 DNA reads TGTGCCAGCAGCCAGGCCCTTCGGGTCTCTGGAAACACCATATATTTT.

V usage is TRBV5-6 and J usage is TRBJ2-3, with no clear D. Germline-derived CDR1 and CDR2 are SGHDT and YYEEEE. The V end was cut by 3 bases, the J end by 4 bases, with 12 bases between. This CDR3 comprises 14 residues. CDR3 bases: TGTGCCAGCAGCTCTGACACTGGACCAGATACGCAGTATTTT. As protein: CASSSDTGPDTQYF.

Of note for this clonotype: A far bigger clonotype differs at one base, so this is likely a read error. The rearrangement uses TRBV6-5 and TRBJ2-1; D gene ambiguous. Germline CDR1 reads MNHEY; CDR2 reads SVGAGI. This CDR3 is 15 amino acids long. This chain's CDR3 is CTSAESGSSYNEQFF. DNA for the CDR3: TGTACCAGCGCGGAGTCGGGTAGCTCCTACAATGAGCAGTTCTTC.

This clonotype was recorded at least ten times. The chain is built from TRBV4-1 and TRBJ1-1, with D perhaps matching TRBD1 (5 bases). V was cut by 1 base and J by 4 bases, with 13 bases left in between. In germline, CDR1 is MGHRA, CDR2 YSYEKL. The CDR3 consists of 15 residues. The chain's CDR3 is CASSQGTRGGTEAFF. The CDR3 DNA is TGCGCCAGCAGCCAAGGAACTCGGGGGGGCACTGAAGCTTTCTTT.

This clonotype was observed a single time. The chain recombines TRBV15 with TRBJ2-1, with 9 bases identical to TRBD2. CDR3 length: 15 residues. Germline V gives CDR1 LNHNV, CDR2 YYDKDF (reference sequence). V gave up 4 bases and J gave up 3 bases; unmatched junction bases: 4. The CDR3 reads CATSIYSGSYNEQFF. The CDR3 DNA sequence: TGTGCCACCAGCATATATAGCGGGAGCTACAATGAGCAGTTCTTC.

The chain couples TRBV27 to TRBJ1-6; TRBD1 agrees at 8 bases. Germline lookup yields CDR1 MNHEY and CDR2 SMNVEV (reference sequence). The J segment lost 3 bases and the V segment lost 0 bases, leaving 16 bases of the junction unmatched. This CDR3 has 21 residues. CDR3 amino acids: CASSLSNADRVKGYYNSPLHF. The CDR3 bases are TGTGCCAGCAGTTTATCAAACGCGGACAGGGTGAAGGGCTACTATAATTCACCCCTCCACTTT.

There are many counts of this clonotype. J is TRBJ2-3 and V is TRBV29-1; 7 bases line up with TRBD2. The V gene's germline CDR1 is SQVTM and CDR2 ANQGSEA. V gave up 0 bases and J gave up 1 base; unmatched junction bases: 1. There are 14 residues in the CDR3. The CDR3 coding sequence is TGCAGCGTTGAAGAACTAGCGCGCACAGATACGCAGTATTTT. This encodes CSVEELARTDTQYF.

This clonotype was counted many times. CDR3 loop: CASSLAGEAGSASHTF. The CDR3 region has the DNA TGTGCCAGCAGCCTGGCCGGGGAGGCGGGCTCTGCAAGTCACACCTTC. The chain employs TRBV7-2 and TRBJ1-2; D not resolved. Between the trimmed V and J ends, which lost 5 bases and 12 bases, there was a span of 28 bases. This CDR3 is built from 16 residues. Germline CDR1 is SGHTA and CDR2 is FQGNSA.

There are many counts of this clonotype. The chain uses TRBV6-1 and TRBJ2-1; D is possibly TRBD1 or TRBD2 (5 bases each). The V gene's germline CDR1 is MNHNS and CDR2 SASEGT. Between the trimmed V and J ends, which lost 2 bases and 7 bases, there was a span of 24 bases. This CDR3 is 18 amino acids long. CDR3 DNA sequence: TGTGCCAGCAGTGAAATGATCGGGACCCAGACAATTTGGAATGAGCAGTTCTTC. Translation: CASSEMIGTQTIWNEQFF.

Only one count was recorded for this clonotype. This rearrangement joins TRBV6-1 to TRBJ2-3; possibly TRBD1 for D (5 bases). The germline gives CDR1 MNHNS, CDR2 SASEGT. V was cut by 1 base and J by 8 bases, with 13 bases left in between. CDR3 size: 14 residues. CDR3 residues: CASSEGGISVTQYF. The CDR3 nucleotides are TGTGCCAGCAGTGAAGGGGGCATCTCGGTTACGCAGTATTTT.